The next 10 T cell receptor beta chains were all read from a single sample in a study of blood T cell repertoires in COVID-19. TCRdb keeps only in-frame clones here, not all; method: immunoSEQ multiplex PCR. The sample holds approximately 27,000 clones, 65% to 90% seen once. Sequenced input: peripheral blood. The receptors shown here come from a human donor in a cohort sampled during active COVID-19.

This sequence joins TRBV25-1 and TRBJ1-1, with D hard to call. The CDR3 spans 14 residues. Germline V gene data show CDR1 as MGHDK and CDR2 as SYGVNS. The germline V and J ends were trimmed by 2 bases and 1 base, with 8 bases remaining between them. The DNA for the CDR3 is TGTGCCAGCAGTGAAAGGTGGGCGAACACTGAAGCTTTCTTT. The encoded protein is CASSERWANTEAFF.

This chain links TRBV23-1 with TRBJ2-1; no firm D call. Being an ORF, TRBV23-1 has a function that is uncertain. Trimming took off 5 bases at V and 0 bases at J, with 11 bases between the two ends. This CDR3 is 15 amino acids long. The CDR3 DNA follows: TGCGCCAGCAGTAATGGCCTTTTCTCCTACAATGAGCAGTTCTTC. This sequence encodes CASSNGLFSYNEQFF.

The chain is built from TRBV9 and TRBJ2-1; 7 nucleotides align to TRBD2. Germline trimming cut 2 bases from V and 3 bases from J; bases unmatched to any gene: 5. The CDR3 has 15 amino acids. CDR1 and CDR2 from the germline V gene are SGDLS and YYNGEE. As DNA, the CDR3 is TGTGCCAGCAGCGTTACGGGAGGCCTCTACAATGAGCAGTTCTTC. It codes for CASSVTGGLYNEQFF.

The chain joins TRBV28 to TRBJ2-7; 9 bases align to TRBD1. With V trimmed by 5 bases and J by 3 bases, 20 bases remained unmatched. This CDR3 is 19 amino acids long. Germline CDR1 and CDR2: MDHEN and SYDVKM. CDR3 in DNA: TGTGCCAGCAGTCCTCTTCCGGGACAGGGCATTAAAGCCTTCTACGAGCAGTACTTC. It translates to CASSPLPGQGIKAFYEQYF. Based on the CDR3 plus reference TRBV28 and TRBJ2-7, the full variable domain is DVKVTQSSRYLVKRTGEKVFLECVQDMDHENMFWYRQDPGLGLRLIYFSYDVKMKEKGDIPEGYSVSREKKERFSLILESASTNQTSMYLCASSPLPGQGIKAFYEQYFGPGTRLTVT.

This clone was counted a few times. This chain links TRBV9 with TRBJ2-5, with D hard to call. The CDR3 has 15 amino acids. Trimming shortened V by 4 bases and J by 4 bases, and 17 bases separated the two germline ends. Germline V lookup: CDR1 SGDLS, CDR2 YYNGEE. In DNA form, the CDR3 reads TGTGCCAGCAGCCCAGAGATCCAGCGTGGAGAGACCCAGTACTTC. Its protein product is CASSPEIQRGETQYF.

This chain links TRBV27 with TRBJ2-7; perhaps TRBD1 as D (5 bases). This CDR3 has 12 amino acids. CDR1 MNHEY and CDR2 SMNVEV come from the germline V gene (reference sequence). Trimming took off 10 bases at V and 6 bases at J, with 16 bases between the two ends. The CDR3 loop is CAILGPGREQYF. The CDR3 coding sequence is TGTGCCATCCTGGGCCCAGGGCGCGAGCAGTACTTC.

The chain's CDR3 is CASSFGLGGEAFF. Written as DNA, the CDR3 is TGTGCCAGCAGCTTTGGACTCGGGGGTGAAGCTTTCTTT. The V and J genes are TRBV2 and TRBJ1-1; D is possibly TRBD1 (5 bases). Per germline, CDR1 SNHLY and CDR2 FYNNEI. V lost 6 bases, J lost 7 bases, and 15 bases lay in between. The length of the CDR3 is 13 residues. The variable domain in full, with the rest retrieved from reference TRBV2 and TRBJ1-1, is EPEVTQTPSHQVTQMGQEVILRCVPISNHLYFYWYRQILGQKVEFLVSFYNNEISEKSEIFDDQFSVERPDGSNFTLKIRSTKLEDSAMYFCASSFGLGGEAFFGQGTRLTVV.

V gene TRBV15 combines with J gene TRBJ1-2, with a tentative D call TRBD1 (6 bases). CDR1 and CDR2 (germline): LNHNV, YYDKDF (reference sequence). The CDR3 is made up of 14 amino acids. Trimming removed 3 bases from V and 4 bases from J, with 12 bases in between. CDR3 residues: CATSSLRTAYGYTF. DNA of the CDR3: TGTGCCACCAGCAGCCTACGGACAGCCTATGGCTACACCTTC.

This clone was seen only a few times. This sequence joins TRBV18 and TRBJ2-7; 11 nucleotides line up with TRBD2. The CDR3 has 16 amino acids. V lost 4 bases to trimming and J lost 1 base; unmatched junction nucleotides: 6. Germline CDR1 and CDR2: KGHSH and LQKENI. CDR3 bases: TGTGCCAGCTCACATAGCGGGAGGGATCGGTCCTACGAGCAGTACTTC. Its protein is CASSHSGRDRSYEQYF.

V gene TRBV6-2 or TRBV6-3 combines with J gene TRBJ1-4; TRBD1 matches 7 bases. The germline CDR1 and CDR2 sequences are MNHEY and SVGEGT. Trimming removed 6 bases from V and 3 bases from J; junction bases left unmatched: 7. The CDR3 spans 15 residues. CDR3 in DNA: TGTGCCAGCAGCTCCGGACAGGTGTCTAATGAAAAACTGTTTTTT. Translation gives CASSSGQVSNEKLFF.